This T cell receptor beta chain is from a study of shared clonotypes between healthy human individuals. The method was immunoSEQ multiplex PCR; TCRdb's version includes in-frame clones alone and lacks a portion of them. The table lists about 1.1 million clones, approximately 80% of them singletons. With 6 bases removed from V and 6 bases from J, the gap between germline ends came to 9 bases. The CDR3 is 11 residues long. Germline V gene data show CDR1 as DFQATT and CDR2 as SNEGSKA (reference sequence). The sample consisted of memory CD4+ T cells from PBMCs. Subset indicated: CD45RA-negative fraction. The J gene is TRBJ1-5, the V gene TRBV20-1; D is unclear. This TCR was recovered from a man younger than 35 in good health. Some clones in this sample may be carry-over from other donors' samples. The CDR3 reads CSARSGQPQHF. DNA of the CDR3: TGCAGTGCCCGGAGCGGTCAGCCCCAGCATTTT.